The entry below gives a single TCR beta chain sequence along with its context. Its antigen is not known. The sample originates from a study of T cell responses to AZD1222 COVID-19 vaccine. About the study: Pooled samples include second doses given at about 4 or 12 weeks.

Produced via immunoSEQ multiplex PCR; TCRdb's table is partial and in-frame only. The sample gives 40,000 to 45,000 clones, approximately 86% of which show up once; roughly half is in the top ten. Whole-study findings and limits: Breadth and depth of Spike-specific TCRs rose after two AZD1222 doses. At study baseline, merely six AZD1222 recipients were seropositive.

This receptor was obtained from an adult in good health. The sample in question was peripheral blood, obtained on day 0 of AZD1222 vaccination.

CDR3 residues: CASSFGAGTGELFF. The CDR3, as DNA: TGTGCCAGCAGCTTTGGGGCGGGCACCGGGGAGCTGTTTTTT. V is TRBV5-4 and J is TRBJ2-2; D possibly uses TRBD1 or TRBD2 (5 bases each). The V end lost 2 bases, the J end lost 4 bases, and 9 bases lay between the germline ends. The CDR3 extends over 14 amino acids. Looked up from germline, CDR1 is SGHNT and CDR2 is YYREEE (reference sequence). Combining the CDR3 with reference TRBV5-4 and TRBJ2-2 gives the whole variable domain ETGVTQSPTHLIKTRGQQVTLRCSSQSGHNTVSWYQQALGQGPQFIFQYYREEENGRGNFPPRFSGLQFPNYSSELNVNALELDDSALYLCASSFGAGTGELFFGEGSRLTVL.